This T cell receptor (beta chain) stems from a study of cytomegalovirus exposure and HLA in healthy donors. V was clipped by 1 base and J by 5 bases, with 21 bases between them. CDR1 is SGHRS and CDR2 is YFSETQ in the germline V gene. CDR3 length equals 17 residues. Primers included in the PCR were 60 Vbeta and 13 Jbeta primers. The assay was immunoSEQ multiplex PCR, and TCRdb's table has in-frame clones only and misses some. The sample consists of 200,000 to 250,000 clones, 75% to 90% of them appearing once. The sequenced sample was PBMCs. The chain uses TRBV5-1 and TRBJ1-1; maybe TRBD1 (6 bases). The TCR comes from a woman aged 18-29 years in good health and CMV-seronegative. CDR3 protein: CASSLFPRGPGGTEAFF. CDR3 DNA sequence: TGCGCCAGCAGCTTGTTTCCCAGGGGCCCGGGAGGGACTGAAGCTTTCTTT.